The T cell receptor (beta chain) described here comes from a study of blood T cell repertoires in COVID-19. At the level of the study: PBMCs, B-cell-depleted T cells, or T cells were the source of the cDNA or gDNA that made up the material.

Germline CDR1 and CDR2: MDHEN and SYDVKM. The CDR3 spans 13 residues. V gave up 5 bases and J gave up 1 base, with 8 bases separating them. Measured with immunoSEQ multiplex PCR; TCRdb has only the in-frame clones, and not every one. The sample consists of approximately 50,000 clones, just under 90% of them appearing once. This sequence was found in a man between 50 and 59 years old with acute or convalescent COVID-19. The sequencing sample was made of peripheral blood. The genes are TRBV28 and TRBJ1-2; no definite D call. The DNA of the CDR3 is TGTGCCAGCAGTGGCGGGGTTAACTATGGCTACACCTTC. Translation gives CASSGGVNYGYTF.